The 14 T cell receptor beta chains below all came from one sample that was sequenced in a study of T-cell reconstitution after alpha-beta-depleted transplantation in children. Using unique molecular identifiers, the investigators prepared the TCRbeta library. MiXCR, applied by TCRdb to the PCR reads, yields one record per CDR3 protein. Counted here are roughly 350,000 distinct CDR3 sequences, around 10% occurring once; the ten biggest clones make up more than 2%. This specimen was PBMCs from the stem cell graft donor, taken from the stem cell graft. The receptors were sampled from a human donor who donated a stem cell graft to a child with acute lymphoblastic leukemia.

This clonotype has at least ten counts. The CDR3 here is CSARERGRGDYNEQFF. The CDR3 DNA follows: TGCAGTGCTAGAGAGAGGGGGAGGGGGGACTACAATGAGCAGTTCTTC. The V gene is TRBV20-1, the J gene TRBJ2-1; perhaps TRBD2 as D (7 bases). The V gene lost 0 bases and the J gene lost 3 bases, with 15 bases spanning the gap. Germline loops: CDR1 DFQATT, CDR2 SNEGSKA (reference sequence). This CDR3 comprises 16 residues.

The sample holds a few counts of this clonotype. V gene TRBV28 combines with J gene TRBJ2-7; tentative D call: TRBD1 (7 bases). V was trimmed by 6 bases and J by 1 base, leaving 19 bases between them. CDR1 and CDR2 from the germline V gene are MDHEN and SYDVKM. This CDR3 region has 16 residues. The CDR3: CASSLLLAGGSYEQYF. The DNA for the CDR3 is TGTGCCAGCAGCCTCCTTTTGGCAGGGGGGTCCTACGAGCAGTACTTC.

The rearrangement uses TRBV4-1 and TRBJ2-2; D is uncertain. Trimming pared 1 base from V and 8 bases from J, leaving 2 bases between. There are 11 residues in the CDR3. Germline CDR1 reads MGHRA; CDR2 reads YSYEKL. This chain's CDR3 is CASSQAGELFF. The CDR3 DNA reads TGCGCCAGCAGCCAAGCGGGGGAGCTGTTTTTT.

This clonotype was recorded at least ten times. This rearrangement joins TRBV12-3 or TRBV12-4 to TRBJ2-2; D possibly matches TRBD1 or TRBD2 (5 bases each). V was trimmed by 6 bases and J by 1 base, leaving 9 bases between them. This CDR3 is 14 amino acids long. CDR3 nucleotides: TGTGCCAGCAGCTTGGGACGGAACACCGGGGAGCTGTTTTTT. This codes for CASSLGRNTGELFF.

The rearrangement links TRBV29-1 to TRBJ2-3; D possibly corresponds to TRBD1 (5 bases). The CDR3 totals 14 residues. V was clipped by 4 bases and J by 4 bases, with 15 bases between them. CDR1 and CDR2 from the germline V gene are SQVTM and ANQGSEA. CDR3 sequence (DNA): TGCAGCGTTGCGAGCTTGGGGCGTGCAGATACGCAGTATTTT. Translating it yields CSVASLGRADTQYF.

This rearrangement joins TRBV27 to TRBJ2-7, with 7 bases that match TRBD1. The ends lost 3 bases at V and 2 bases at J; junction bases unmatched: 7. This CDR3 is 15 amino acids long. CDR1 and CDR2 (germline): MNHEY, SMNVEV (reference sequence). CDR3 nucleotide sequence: TGTGCCAGCAGTTTGGGTGCGACAGGGACCTACGAGCAGTACTTC. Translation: CASSLGATGTYEQYF.

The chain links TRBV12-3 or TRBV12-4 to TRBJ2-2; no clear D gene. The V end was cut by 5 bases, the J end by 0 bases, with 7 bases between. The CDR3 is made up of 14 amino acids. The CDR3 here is CASSPSPNTGELFF. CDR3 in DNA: TGTGCCAGCAGTCCGTCACCGAACACCGGGGAGCTGTTTTTT.

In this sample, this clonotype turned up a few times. In DNA form, the CDR3 reads TGTGCCAGCAGCTCTGAGGGGATTAGCAATCAGCCCCAGCATTTT. Translating gives CASSSEGISNQPQHF. This chain joins TRBV7-9 and TRBJ1-5, with TRBD1 as a possible D gene (5 bases). The CDR3 has 15 amino acids. Germline values: CDR1 SEHNR, CDR2 FQNEAQ (reference sequence). The V gene lost 4 bases and the J gene lost 0 bases, with 10 bases spanning the gap.

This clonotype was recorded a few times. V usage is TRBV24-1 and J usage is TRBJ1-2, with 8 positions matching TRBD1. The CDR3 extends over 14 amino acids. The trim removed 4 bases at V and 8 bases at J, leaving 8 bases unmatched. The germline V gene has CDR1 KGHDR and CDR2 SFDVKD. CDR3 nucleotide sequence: TGTGCCACCAGTGACCCTAAGACAGGGGCCGGCTACACCTTC. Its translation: CATSDPKTGAGYTF.

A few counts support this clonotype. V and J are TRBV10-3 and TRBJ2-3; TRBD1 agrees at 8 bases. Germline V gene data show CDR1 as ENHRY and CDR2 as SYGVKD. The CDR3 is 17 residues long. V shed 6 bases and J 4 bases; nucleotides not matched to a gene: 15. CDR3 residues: CAIRGGQGPSRADTQYF. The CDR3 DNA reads TGTGCCATCAGGGGAGGACAGGGCCCAAGCAGGGCAGATACGCAGTATTTT.

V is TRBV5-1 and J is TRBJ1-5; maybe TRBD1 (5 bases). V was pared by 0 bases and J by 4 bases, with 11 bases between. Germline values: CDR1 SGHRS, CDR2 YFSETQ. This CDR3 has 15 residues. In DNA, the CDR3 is TGCGCCAGCAGCTTGGAACCAGGGATTAATCAGCCCCAGCATTTT. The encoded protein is CASSLEPGINQPQHF.

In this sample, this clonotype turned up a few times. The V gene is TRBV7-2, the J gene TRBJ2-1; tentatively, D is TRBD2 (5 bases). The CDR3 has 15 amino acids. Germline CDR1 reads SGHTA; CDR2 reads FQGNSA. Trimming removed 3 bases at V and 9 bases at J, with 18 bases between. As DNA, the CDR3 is TGTGCCAGCAGCTTCCCTAGCTTGGGCGGTGGTGAGCAGTTCTTC. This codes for CASSFPSLGGGEQFF.

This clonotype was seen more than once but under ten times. This CDR3 reads CASSPQANVLTF. Written as DNA, the CDR3 is TGTGCCAGTTCCCCTCAGGCCAACGTCCTGACTTTC. This sequence joins TRBV19 and TRBJ2-6; no definite D call. The CDR3 is made up of 12 amino acids. Per the germline V gene, CDR1 is LNHDA and CDR2 is SQIVND (reference sequence). V was clipped by 8 bases and J by 6 bases, with 8 bases between them.

This CDR3 reads CASRTSGRNEQYF. The DNA for the CDR3 is TGCGCCAGCAGAACTAGCGGGAGAAACGAGCAGTACTTC. The chain uses TRBV5-1 and TRBJ2-7, with 11 bases matching TRBD2. Germline assignment: CDR1 SGHRS and CDR2 YFSETQ. This CDR3 has 13 residues. Germline trimming cut 5 bases from V and 5 bases from J; bases unmatched to any gene: 3.